This T cell receptor (beta chain) was identified in a study of blood T cell repertoires in COVID-19. Study information: Specimens from acute and convalescent COVID-19 originated in the United States, Italy and Spain.

V lost 3 bases to trimming and J lost 2 bases; unmatched junction nucleotides: 1. Germline V gives CDR1 SQVTM, CDR2 ANQGSEA. This CDR3 spans 14 amino acids. TCRdb's table, derived via immunoSEQ multiplex PCR, lists solely in-frame clones and lacks some. The table lists 310,000 or so clones, approximately 90% of them singletons. Participant age was about 18 to 100 years, and participants resided in approximately 25 US areas. Cohorts were assigned according to the clinical history that participants reported. Two consecutive negative NP/OP PCR tests, clearance, or resolved symptoms defined Cohort 3 recovery.

The TCR sequence derives from a woman under 30 who had recovered from COVID-19. The sample taken for sequencing was PBMCs or T cells enriched from blood (not recorded which). The gene calls are TRBV29-1 and TRBJ2-2; TRBD1 agrees at 9 bases. The CDR3 DNA sequence: TGCAGCGTTGAGGACAGGGGAAACACCGGGGAGCTGTTTTTT. Its translation is CSVEDRGNTGELFF.